This T cell receptor beta chain was sequenced for a study of blood T cell repertoires in COVID-19. In the study overall: Whether acute or convalescent, the COVID-19 samples came from the United States, Italy and Spain. Sources were T cells, B-cell-depleted T cells, or PBMCs; the material itself was cDNA or gDNA.

V lost 2 bases and J lost 4; bases outside the gene matches: 3. The CDR3 consists of 15 residues. The germline CDR1 and CDR2 sequences are SGHTA and FQGTGA. Original data processing: Quantification of nucleated cells was approximated via reference gene primer amplification. Produced via immunoSEQ multiplex PCR; TCRdb's table is partial and in-frame only. For V, J and clone size, that table is used; D and trimming come from the DNA. The sample includes around 270,000 clones, around 89% of them seen just once. Sequencing was performed on peripheral blood. The receptor was isolated from a man aged 35 to 55 with acute or convalescent COVID-19. The rearrangement joins TRBV7-3 to TRBJ2-1; 9 bases map to TRBD2. As DNA, the CDR3 is TGTGCCAGCAGCTTAGCCCTAGCGGGGTACAATGAGCAGTTCTTC. Its protein is CASSLALAGYNEQFF. The full variable domain, its missing parts supplied by reference TRBV7-3 and TRBJ2-1, is GAGVSQTPSNKVTEKGKYVELRCDPISGHTALYWYRQSLGQGPEFLIYFQGTGAADDSGLPNDRFFAVRPEGSVSTLKIQRTERGDSAVYLCASSLALAGYNEQFFGPGTRLTVL.